These 17 T cell receptor beta chains came from one sample sequenced in a study of blood T cell repertoires in COVID-19. TCRdb's table, derived via immunoSEQ multiplex PCR, lists solely in-frame clones and lacks some. The sample carries around 94,000 clones, 70% to 90% recorded once. The sequencing input was peripheral blood. Every receptor here comes from a middle-aged man with active COVID-19.

The chain has TRBV6-5 and TRBJ1-2; 7 bases line up with TRBD1. The CDR3 runs to 15 residues. V trimming: 11 bases; J trimming: 2 bases; junction bases outside the gene matches: 14. Germline CDR1 reads MNHEY; CDR2 reads SVGAGI. The CDR3 nucleotides are TGTGCCTCAGCCCTTACCAGGGGGGCGAACTATGGCTACACCTTC. Its translation is CASALTRGANYGYTF.

The V and J genes are TRBV11-2 and TRBJ1-1, with D possibly being TRBD1 (5 bases). CDR3 length equals 16 residues. Germline V CDR1 and CDR2: SGHAT, FQNNGV. Trimming removed 6 bases at V and 0 bases at J, with 17 bases between. Here the CDR3 DNA reads TGTGCCAGCAGACAAACAGGTAGGATTGTGAACACTGAAGCTTTCTTT. Translated: CASRQTGRIVNTEAFF.

DNA of the CDR3: TGTGCCAGCAGCTTCTGGACATCTAGCACAGATACGCAGTATTTT. Translating it yields CASSFWTSSTDTQYF. The chain has TRBV7-9 and TRBJ2-3; TRBD1 might be the D (5 bases). From germline, CDR1 is SEHNR and CDR2 FQNEAQ (reference sequence). The V end was cut by 3 bases, the J end by 0 bases, with 10 bases between. The CDR3 runs to 15 residues.

The CDR3 reads CSVGTLYNEQFF. The CDR3 region has the DNA TGCAGCGTCGGGACACTCTACAATGAGCAGTTCTTC. J is TRBJ2-1 and V is TRBV29-1, with a tentative D call TRBD1 (6 bases). Germline-derived CDR1 and CDR2 are SQVTM and ANQGSEA. There are 12 residues in the CDR3. V was pared by 6 bases and J by 3 bases, with 9 bases between.

CDR3 loop: CASSDRTTHTGELFF. In nucleotides, the CDR3 is TGTGCCAGCAGCGATCGGACTACCCACACCGGGGAGCTGTTTTTT. This rearrangement joins TRBV5-4 to TRBJ2-2; perhaps TRBD2 as D (6 bases). The CDR3 runs to 15 residues. Germline CDR1 reads SGHNT; CDR2 reads YYREEE (reference sequence). V was clipped by 4 bases and J by 3 bases, with 13 bases between them.

This clone was detected only once. The V gene is TRBV30, the J gene TRBJ2-7, with TRBD2 matching 11 bases. In germline, CDR1 is GTSNPN, CDR2 SVGIG (reference sequence). This CDR3 has 15 amino acids. The V and J ends lost 5 bases and 4 bases, in that order; junction bases with no gene match: 10. The CDR3 DNA sequence: TGTGCCTGGCCCCGACGTCTAGCGGGGGGATACGAGCAGTACTTC. Encoded protein: CAWPRRLAGGYEQYF.

The chain employs TRBV5-1 and TRBJ1-1; D is perhaps TRBD1 (5 bases). V lost 7 bases and J lost 1, with 8 bases in between. Germline V gene lookup returns CDR1 SGHRS and CDR2 YFSETQ. The CDR3 has 12 residues. The CDR3 region has the DNA TGCGCCAGCGGCGGGGGGAACACTGAAGCTTTCTTT. Encoded protein: CASGGGNTEAFF.

J is TRBJ1-4 and V is TRBV3-1 (or the pseudogene TRBV3-2), with D possibly TRBD1 on 6 matching bases. Germline V gene data show CDR1 as LGHDT and CDR2 as YNNKEL (reference sequence). V lost 1 base to trimming and J lost 5 bases, with 20 bases between them. The CDR3 has 18 amino acids. The CDR3 sequence: CASSQVKSNQGPNEKLFF. CDR3 nucleotide sequence: TGTGCCAGCAGCCAAGTGAAGTCGAATCAGGGGCCAAATGAAAAACTGTTTTTT.

This clone was seen a single time. This chain connects TRBV11-2 to TRBJ2-1; D not resolved. The CDR3 is 15 residues long. Looked up from germline, CDR1 is SGHAT and CDR2 is FQNNGV. V dropped 5 bases and J dropped 0 bases, with 11 bases sitting between them. The CDR3 DNA is TGTGCCAGCAGCCCTGTTTGGAGCTCCTACAATGAGCAGTTCTTC. Protein: CASSPVWSSYNEQFF.

This chain joins TRBV7-2 and TRBJ1-5; 7 nucleotides agree with TRBD1. This CDR3 spans 15 amino acids. Germline V gene sequence: CDR1 SGHTA, CDR2 FQGNSA. With 7 bases clipped from V and 2 bases from J, the junction kept 8 bases outside the gene matches. Here the CDR3 DNA reads TGTGCCAGCACCTTTTCCGGGACAGGCAATCAGCCCCAGCATTTT. This gives the protein CASTFSGTGNQPQHF.

The chain combines TRBV27 with TRBJ2-7; TRBD2 aligns across 8 bases. CDR3 length: 14 amino acids. The germline V gene has CDR1 MNHEY and CDR2 SMNVEV (reference sequence). The V gene end was trimmed by 8 bases and the J gene end by 0 bases; junction bases not matched to a gene: 6. In DNA, the CDR3 is TGTGCCAGCGGCCGCGGGGGGCCCTCCTACGAGCAGTACTTC. Translated, it gives CASGRGGPSYEQYF.

The chain employs TRBV3-1 (or the pseudogene TRBV3-2) and TRBJ2-2; no clear D. In germline, CDR1 is LGHDT, CDR2 YNNKEL (reference sequence). The CDR3 sequence is 12 residues long. V was shortened by 5 bases and J by 8 bases, with 9 bases between the two germline ends. CDR3 loop: CASSSTSGELFF. The CDR3 coding sequence is TGTGCCAGCAGCTCGACATCGGGGGAGCTGTTTTTT.

The V call is TRBV15, the J call TRBJ1-6, with a tentative D call TRBD1 (5 bases). V was shortened by 0 bases and J by 2 bases, with 11 bases between the two germline ends. Germline V CDR1 and CDR2: LNHNV, YYDKDF (reference sequence). This CDR3 region has 17 residues. CDR3 DNA: TGTGCCACCAGCAGAGAAAGGGGTAGGACCTATAATTCACCCCTCCACTTT. Translation: CATSRERGRTYNSPLHF.

The V and J genes are TRBV18 and TRBJ1-3, with D tentatively TRBD1 (6 bases). Germline V lookup: CDR1 KGHSH, CDR2 LQKENI. The CDR3 is made up of 14 amino acids. The V end was cut by 4 bases, the J end by 2 bases, with 9 bases between. CDR3 bases: TGTGCCAGCTCACTGACAGGAACTGGAAACACCATATATTTT. This codes for CASSLTGTGNTIYF.

This rearrangement joins TRBV5-5 to TRBJ2-2, with TRBD2 identical over 11 bases. The germline gives CDR1 SGHKS, CDR2 YYEKEE (reference sequence). After removal of 4 bases from V and 4 bases from J, the junction contained 6 bases not matched to a gene. The CDR3 has 16 residues. CDR3 in amino acids: CASSVSGGAVTGELFF. The DNA of the CDR3 is TGTGCCAGCAGCGTTAGCGGGGGGGCGGTCACCGGGGAGCTGTTTTTT.

The chain uses TRBV7-3 and TRBJ2-3; maybe TRBD1 (6 bases). The CDR3 consists of 13 residues. The V end lost 4 bases, the J end lost 9 bases, and 14 bases lay between the germline ends. CDR1 is SGHTA and CDR2 is FQGTGA in the germline V gene. In DNA form, the CDR3 reads TGTGCCAGCAGCTCGACACAGGGCGGGACGCAGTATTTT. It yields the protein CASSSTQGGTQYF.

This clone was recorded a few times. The rearrangement uses TRBV5-5 and TRBJ1-5; TRBD1 agrees at 12 bases. Germline V CDR1 and CDR2: SGHKS, YYEKEE (reference sequence). Trimming took 4 bases from V and 0 from J; bases not matched to a gene: 5. CDR3 size: 17 residues. In nucleotides, the CDR3 is TGTGCCAGCAGCGCGGGACAGGGGGCTGGTAGCAATCAGCCCCAGCATTTT. Protein sequence: CASSAGQGAGSNQPQHF.